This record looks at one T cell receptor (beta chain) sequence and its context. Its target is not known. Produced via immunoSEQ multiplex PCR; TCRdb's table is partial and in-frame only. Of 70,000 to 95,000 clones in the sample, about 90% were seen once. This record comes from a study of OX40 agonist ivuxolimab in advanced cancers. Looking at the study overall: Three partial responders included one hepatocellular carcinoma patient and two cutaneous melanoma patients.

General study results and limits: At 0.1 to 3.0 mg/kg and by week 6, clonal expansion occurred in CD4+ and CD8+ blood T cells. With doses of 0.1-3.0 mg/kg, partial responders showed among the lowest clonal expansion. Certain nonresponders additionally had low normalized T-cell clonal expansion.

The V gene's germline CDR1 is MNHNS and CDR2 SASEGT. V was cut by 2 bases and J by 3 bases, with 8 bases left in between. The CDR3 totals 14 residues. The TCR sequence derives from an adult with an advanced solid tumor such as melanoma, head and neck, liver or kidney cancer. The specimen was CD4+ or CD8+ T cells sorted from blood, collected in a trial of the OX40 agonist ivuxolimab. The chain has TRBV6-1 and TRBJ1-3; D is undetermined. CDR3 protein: CASSERGRGNTIYF. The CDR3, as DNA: TGTGCCAGCAGTGAACGCGGCCGTGGAAACACCATATATTTT.